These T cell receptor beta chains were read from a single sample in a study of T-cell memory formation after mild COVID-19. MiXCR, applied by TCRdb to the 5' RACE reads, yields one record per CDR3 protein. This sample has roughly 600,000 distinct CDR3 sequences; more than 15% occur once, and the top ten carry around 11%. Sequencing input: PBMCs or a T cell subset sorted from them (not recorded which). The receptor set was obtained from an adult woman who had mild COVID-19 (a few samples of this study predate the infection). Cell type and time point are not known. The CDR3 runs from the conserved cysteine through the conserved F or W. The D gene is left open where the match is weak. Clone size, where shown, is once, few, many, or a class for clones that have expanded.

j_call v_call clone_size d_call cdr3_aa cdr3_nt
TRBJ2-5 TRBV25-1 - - CASSGYTRIETQYF TGTGCCAGCAGTGGGTATACCAGGATCGAGACCCAGTACTTC
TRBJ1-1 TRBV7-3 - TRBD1 CASGPTGALFASEAFF TGTGCCAGCGGGCCGACAGGGGCCCTCTTCGCCTCTGAAGCTTTCTTT
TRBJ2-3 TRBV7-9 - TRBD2 CASSTQVGGYGTDTQYF TGTGCCAGCAGCACCCAGGTCGGGGGGTATGGCACAGATACGCAGTATTTT
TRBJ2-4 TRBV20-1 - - CSASGGAKNIQYF TGCAGTGCTAGTGGGGGGGCCAAAAACATTCAGTACTTC
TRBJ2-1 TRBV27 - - CASSLREFNEQFF TGTGCCAGCAGTCTCAGGGAGTTCAATGAGCAGTTCTTC
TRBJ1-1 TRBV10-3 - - CAISESRGGYTEAFF TGTGCCATCAGTGAGTCAAGGGGGGGCTACACTGAAGCTTTCTTT
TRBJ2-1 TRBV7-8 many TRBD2 CASKDLAGGPSEQFF TGTGCCAGCAAGGATCTAGCGGGGGGGCCGAGTGAGCAGTTCTTC
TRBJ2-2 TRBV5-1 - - CASSPDRPVTGELFF TGCGCCAGCAGCCCTGACAGACCAGTCACCGGGGAGCTGTTTTTT
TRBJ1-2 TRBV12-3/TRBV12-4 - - CASSFDDGGGYTF TGTGCCAGCAGTTTTGACGACGGAGGGGGCTACACCTTC
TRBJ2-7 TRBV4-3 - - CASSQDRAPSYEQYF TGCGCCAGCAGCCAAGACAGGGCCCCTTCCTACGAGCAGTACTTC
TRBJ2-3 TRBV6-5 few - CASSYSGRAVDTQYF TGTGCCAGCAGTTACTCGGGCAGGGCAGTAGATACGCAGTATTTT
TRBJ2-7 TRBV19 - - CASSIAVTYEQYF TGTGCCAGTAGTATAGCGGTTACCTACGAGCAGTACTTC
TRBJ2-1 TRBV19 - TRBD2 CASSMVEGGVNEQFF TGTGCCAGTAGTATGGTGGAGGGAGGGGTAAATGAGCAGTTCTTC
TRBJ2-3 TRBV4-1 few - CASSGGNTDTQYF TGCGCCAGCAGCGGCGGAAACACAGATACGCAGTATTTT
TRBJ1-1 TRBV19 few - CASSGTRSRAFF TGTGCCAGTAGTGGCACCAGGAGTAGAGCTTTCTTT
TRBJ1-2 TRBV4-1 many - CASSQAAGINYGYTF TGCGCCAGCAGCCAAGCGGCAGGGATTAACTATGGCTACACCTTC
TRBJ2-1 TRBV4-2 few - CASSQEDWGSEQFF TGTGCCAGCAGCCAAGAAGATTGGGGGAGTGAGCAGTTCTTC
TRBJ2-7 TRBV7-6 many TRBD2 CASSRGVSYEQYF TGTGCCAGCAGCCGGGGGGTGTCCTACGAGCAGTACTTC
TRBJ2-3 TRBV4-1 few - CASSQVPGETDTQYF TGCGCCAGCAGCCAAGTCCCGGGGGAGACAGATACGCAGTATTTT
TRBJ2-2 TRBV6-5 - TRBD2 CASSMGLAGATGELFF TGTGCCAGCAGTATGGGACTAGCGGGGGCGACCGGGGAGCTGTTTTTT
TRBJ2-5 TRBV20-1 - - CSAIGSQETQYF TGCAGTGCTATAGGCAGCCAAGAGACCCAGTACTTC
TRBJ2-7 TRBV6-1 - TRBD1 CASSEASGTGGYEQYF TGTGCCAGCAGTGAAGCAAGCGGGACAGGGGGCTACGAGCAGTACTTC
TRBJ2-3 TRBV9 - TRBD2 CASSFGGEGSTDTQYF TGTGCCAGCAGCTTTGGAGGGGAGGGGAGCACAGATACGCAGTATTTT
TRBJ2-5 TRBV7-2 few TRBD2 CASSLAVGGRGETQYF TGTGCCAGCAGCTTAGCTGTAGGCGGGAGAGGAGAGACCCAGTACTTC
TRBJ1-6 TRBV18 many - CASSPDRKNSPLHF TGTGCCAGCTCACCCGACAGGAAGAATTCACCCCTCCACTTT
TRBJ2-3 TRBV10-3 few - CAISTGPTDTQYF TGTGCCATCAGTACTGGACCAACAGATACGCAGTATTTT